The clone carrying this TCR beta chain was picked up a small number of times. Its specificity is not known. The data were taken from a study of Tregs in tolerant kidney transplant recipients. Notes on the study in general: Expanding Tregs on activated donor B cells appeared to best identify donor-specific TCRbeta clones.

Trimming cost V 0 bases and J 6 bases, with 9 bases left between them. This CDR3 is 14 amino acids long. Per germline, CDR1 PRHDT and CDR2 FYEKMQ (reference sequence). TCRdb keeps only in-frame clones here, not all; method: immunoSEQ multiplex PCR. The data contain about 15,000 clones, around nine tenths of them singletons. The V call is TRBV13, the J call TRBJ2-1; D is ambiguous. The receptor was isolated from a human donor in good health. The sequenced sample consisted of CD8+ T cells from blood. The CDR3 protein is CASSLGSMGNEQFF. CDR3 DNA: TGTGCCAGCAGCTTAGGGTCGATGGGCAATGAGCAGTTCTTC.